The 5 T cell receptor beta chains given below trace back to one sample, sequenced in a study of cytomegalovirus exposure and HLA in healthy donors listed by TCRdb under 2017. The library was obtained by the immunoSEQ multiplex PCR assay. The multiplex PCR relied on a mix of 60 forward primers for TCR Vbeta segments and 13 reverse primers for TCR Jbeta segments. TCRdb obtained this table from immuneACCESS and retained in-frame rearrangements with V and J assigned. These tables miss some clones; where compared with another copy, unresolved V genes account for less than half of the shortfall, and the remainder is unexplained. The sample table shows 250,000 to 300,000 clones, and roughly 86% are seen once. Together, the top ten hold approximately 2% of the sample. Material for sequencing was PBMCs. The receptors shown here come from a woman in her forties in good health and CMV-seropositive.

This clone has just one count. V is TRBV30 and J is TRBJ2-5; 8 nucleotides align to TRBD1. Germline V gene data show CDR1 as GTSNPN and CDR2 as SVGIG (reference sequence). There are 15 residues in the CDR3. The V segment lost 5 bases and the J segment 2 bases; nucleotides outside the gene matches: 10. The CDR3 loop is CAWGLTGQGQETQYF. The CDR3 DNA is TGTGCCTGGGGGCTAACCGGACAGGGTCAAGAGACCCAGTACTTC.

This chain connects TRBV9 to TRBJ2-3, with TRBD1 matching over 7 bases. Trimming removed 7 bases from V and 2 bases from J; junction bases left unmatched: 7. Germline CDR1 SGDLS, CDR2 YYNGEE. The CDR3 extends over 14 amino acids. The CDR3 spells CASQQGFITDTQYF. CDR3 sequence (DNA): TGTGCCAGCCAACAGGGGTTTATCACAGATACGCAGTATTTT.

The rearrangement links TRBV7-2 to TRBJ2-2; 8 nucleotides align to TRBD2. Looked up from germline, CDR1 is SGHTA and CDR2 is FQGNSA. The V gene end was trimmed by 6 bases and the J gene end by 6 bases; junction bases not matched to a gene: 3. The length of the CDR3 is 13 residues. DNA of the CDR3: TGTGCCAGCAGTTTGACTAGCGCCGGGGAGCTGTTTTTT. Translation: CASSLTSAGELFF.

The genes are TRBV28 and TRBJ2-1, with 10 bases matching TRBD2. Germline-derived CDR1 and CDR2 are MDHEN and SYDVKM. After removal of 2 bases from V and 0 bases from J, the junction contained 1 base not matched to a gene. This CDR3 is built from 16 residues. CDR3 nucleotide sequence: TGTGCCAGCAGTTTAGCTAGCGGGAGCTCCTACAATGAGCAGTTCTTC. Amino acids: CASSLASGSSYNEQFF.

CDR3 bases: TGCAGCGTCCTAAGCGGGACAGGGGTAAACACCATATATTTT. Its translation: CSVLSGTGVNTIYF. The genes are TRBV29-1 and TRBJ1-3; 10 bases fit TRBD1. CDR1 is SQVTM, CDR2 ANQGSEA, per germline. This CDR3 has 14 residues. The V and J ends lost 6 bases and 6 bases, in that order; junction bases with no gene match: 8.